This T cell receptor (beta chain) was captured in a study of TIL therapy for anti-PD-1-resistant metastatic lung cancer. Across the whole study: Tumor harvest preceded PD-1/PD-L1 blockade, followed by nivolumab treatment.

This was the immunoSEQ v3 assay. TCRdb keeps only in-frame clones here, not all; method: immunoSEQ multiplex PCR. The sample holds approximately 22,000 clones, more than 65% seen once. As to time point: pre-treatment sample, taken before nivolumab and TIL therapy. The sample here was blood, taken at baseline. This TCR was sampled from a person aged 25 to 85 with non-small cell lung cancer.

The DNA of the CDR3 is TGTGCCAGCAGTGAACCGGGATCCCAGACCCAGTACTTC. This sequence encodes CASSEPGSQTQYF. The chain combines TRBV6-1 with TRBJ2-5, with D perhaps TRBD2 (5 bases). Germline values: CDR1 MNHNS, CDR2 SASEGT. CDR3 size: 13 residues. The V gene lost 2 bases and the J gene lost 6 bases, with 10 bases spanning the gap.